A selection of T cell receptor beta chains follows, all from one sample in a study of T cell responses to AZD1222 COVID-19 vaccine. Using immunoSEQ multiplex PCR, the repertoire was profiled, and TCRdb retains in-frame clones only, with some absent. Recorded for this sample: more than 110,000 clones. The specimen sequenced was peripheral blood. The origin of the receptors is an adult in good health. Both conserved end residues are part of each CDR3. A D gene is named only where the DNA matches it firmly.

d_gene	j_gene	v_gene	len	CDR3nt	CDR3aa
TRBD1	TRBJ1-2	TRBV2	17	TGTGCCAGCACTGATACCCGTCAGGGGGACCCTATGCGAGGCTACACCTTC	CASTDTRQGDPMRGYTF
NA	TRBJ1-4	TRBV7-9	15	TGTGCCAGCAGCTTAGATGGGGGGACTAATGAAAAACTGTTTTTT	CASSLDGGTNEKLFF
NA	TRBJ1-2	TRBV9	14	TGTGCCAGCAGCCCCCCCGGCATAAACTATGGCTACACCTTC	CASSPPGINYGYTF
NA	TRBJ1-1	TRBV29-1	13	TGCAGCGTTGCAGTTGACCGCTACACTGAAGCTTTCTTT	CSVAVDRYTEAFF
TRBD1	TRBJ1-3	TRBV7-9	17	TGTGCCAGCAGCTTAGTTCTGGGACAGGGAAGTGGAAACACCATATATTTT	CASSLVLGQGSGNTIYF
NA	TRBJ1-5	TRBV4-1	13	TGCGCCAGCGCCCAAGTAGGGAATCAGCCCCAGCATTTT	CASAQVGNQPQHF
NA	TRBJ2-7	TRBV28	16	TGTGCCAGCATCCCCGAGTGGGGAAAGAGCTCCTACGAGCAGTACTTC	CASIPEWGKSSYEQYF
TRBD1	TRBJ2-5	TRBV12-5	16	TGTGCTAGTGGTTTGGGGACAGGTGGGTCACAAGAGACCCAGTACTTC	CASGLGTGGSQETQYF
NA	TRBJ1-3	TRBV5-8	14	TGTGCCAGCAGCGCCGGACACTCTGGAAACACCATATATTTT	CASSAGHSGNTIYF
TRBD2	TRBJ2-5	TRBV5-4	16	TGTGCCAGCAGCTTGAGACTAGCGGGGGTCCGGGAGACCCAGTACTTC	CASSLRLAGVRETQYF
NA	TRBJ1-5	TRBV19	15	TGTGCCAGTAGTATGGCAGGGCCGGGCAATCAGCCCCAGCATTTT	CASSMAGPGNQPQHF
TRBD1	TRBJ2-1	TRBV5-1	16	TGCGCCAGCAGCGGGGGGACAGGGAGAACCTACAATGAGCAGTTCTTC	CASSGGTGRTYNEQFF
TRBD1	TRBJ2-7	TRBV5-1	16	TGCGCCAGTTACCTATCCCCGGGACAGGGAGCGTGGGAGCAGTACTTC	CASYLSPGQGAWEQYF
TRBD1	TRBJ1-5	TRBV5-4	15	TGTGCCAGCAGCATACAGGGGATTGGCAATCAGCCCCAGCATTTT	CASSIQGIGNQPQHF
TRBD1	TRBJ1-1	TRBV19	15	TGTGCCAGTAGTATATATAGGACAGGGGACACTGAAGCTTTCTTT	CASSIYRTGDTEAFF
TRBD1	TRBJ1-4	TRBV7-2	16	TGTGCCAGCAGCCTTACTCCCGGGACAGGGGGTGAAAAACTGTTTTTT	CASSLTPGTGGEKLFF
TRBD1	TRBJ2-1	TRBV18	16	TGTGCCAGCTCACCCCCACGGACAGGGGCCTACAATGAGCAGTTCTTC	CASSPPRTGAYNEQFF
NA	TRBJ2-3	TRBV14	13	TGTGCCAGCAGCCCTAATCCCCGGGATACGCAGTATTTT	CASSPNPRDTQYF
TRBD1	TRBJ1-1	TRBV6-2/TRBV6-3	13	TGTGCCAGCAGGTACAGGGGAGGGACTGAAGCTTTCTTT	CASRYRGGTEAFF
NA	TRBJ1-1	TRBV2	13	TGTGCCAGCAATCCTTTCCAGAACACTGAAGCTTTCTTT	CASNPFQNTEAFF
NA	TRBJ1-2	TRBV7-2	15	TGTGCCAGCAGCCTGGGGAGTCCCCTTAACTATGGCTACACCTTC	CASSLGSPLNYGYTF
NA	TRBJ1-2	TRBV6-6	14	TGTGCCAGCAGTCAACCCGGGACCAACTATGGCTACACCTTC	CASSQPGTNYGYTF
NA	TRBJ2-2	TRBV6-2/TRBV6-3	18	TGTGCCAGCAGTTACGGGCGGGGGGACAGCCTAAACACCGGGGAGCTGTTTTTT	CASSYGRGDSLNTGELFF
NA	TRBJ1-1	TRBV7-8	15	TGTGCCAGCAGCTTACAACGGGCAGGGAACACTGAAGCTTTCTTT	CASSLQRAGNTEAFF
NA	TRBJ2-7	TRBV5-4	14	TGTGCCAGCAGTACACCAGGGGCCCCGAACGAGCAGTACTTC	CASSTPGAPNEQYF
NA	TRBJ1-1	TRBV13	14	TGTGCCAGCAGCTTAGGGGCGGGGAACACTGAAGCTTTCTTT	CASSLGAGNTEAFF
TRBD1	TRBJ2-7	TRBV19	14	TGTGCCAGTAGTAGGACAGGGGAATGGTCCTCGCAGTACTTC	CASSRTGEWSSQYF
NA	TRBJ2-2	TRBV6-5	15	TGTGCCAGCACCCCCGGGGGATTCGGGGGCGGGGAGCTGTTTTTT	CASTPGGFGGGELFF
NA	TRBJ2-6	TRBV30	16	TGTGCCTGGAGTATCGACAGGAGCTCTGGGGCCAACGTCCTGACTTTC	CAWSIDRSSGANVLTF
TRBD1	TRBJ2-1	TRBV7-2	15	TGTGCCAGCAGCTTAGCGCACAGGGGGCTGGATGAGCAGTTCTTC	CASSLAHRGLDEQFF
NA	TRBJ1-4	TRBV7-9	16	TGTGCCAGCAGCTTAGAGGGGACATTGAGGGAGGAAAAACTGTTTTTT	CASSLEGTLREEKLFF
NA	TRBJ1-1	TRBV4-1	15	TGCGCCAGCAGCCACCCCGCCCGGGAAAGCAATGAAGCTTTCTTT	CASSHPARESNEAFF
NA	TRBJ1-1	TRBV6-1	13	TGTGCCAGCAGTGAACGGGTTCTCACTGAAGCTTTCTTT	CASSERVLTEAFF
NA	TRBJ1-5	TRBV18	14	TGTGCCAGCTCACCCGTACAGGCTAATCAGCCCCAGCATTTT	CASSPVQANQPQHF
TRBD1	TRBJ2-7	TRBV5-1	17	TGCGCCAGCAGCTTGGGAACCGGGACAGGGGCCGCCTACGAGCAGTACTTC	CASSLGTGTGAAYEQYF
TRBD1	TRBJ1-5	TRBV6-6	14	TGTGCCAGCAGTCCCGACAGGGGTTATCAGCCCCAGCATTTT	CASSPDRGYQPQHF
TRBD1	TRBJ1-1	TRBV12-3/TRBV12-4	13	TGTGCCAGCACCACGGACAGGGACGCTGAAGCTTTCTTT	CASTTDRDAEAFF
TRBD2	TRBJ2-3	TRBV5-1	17	TGCGCCAGCAGCCCTGGTGGAGCGGGGGATACCACAGATACGCAGTATTTT	CASSPGGAGDTTDTQYF
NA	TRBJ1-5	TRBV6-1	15	TGTGCCAGCAGTGAAGGGGCCGCCGGGTGGTGGCCCCAGCATTTT	CASSEGAAGWWPQHF
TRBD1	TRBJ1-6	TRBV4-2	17	TGTGCCAGCAGCCGAGGGACAGGGAGCTCCTATAATTCACCCCTCCACTTT	CASSRGTGSSYNSPLHF
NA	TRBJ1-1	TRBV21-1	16	TGTGCCAGCAGCAAAGCGAGACTGACAGGGGGCACTGAAGCTTTCTTT	CASSKARLTGGTEAFF
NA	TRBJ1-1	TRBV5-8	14	TGTGCCAGCAGCTGGGGGTGGATGAACACTGAAGCTTTCTTT	CASSWGWMNTEAFF